The rows below give T cell receptor beta chains drawn from one sample of a study of naive and memory T cell subsets. TCRdb reanalysed the UMI-ligation and nested PCR reads using MiXCR and keeps one entry per CDR3 protein. The profile shows around 130,000 distinct CDR3 sequences, around 35% of them singletons. Sample: central memory CD4+ T cells from blood. The receptors derive from a human donor in good health. The CDR3 runs from the conserved cysteine through the conserved F or W. The order of the fields is D gene, clone size, V gene, J gene, CDR3 DNA, CDR3 protein. The D gene is left open where the match is weak. Not all rows give a size; the values are once, few, many and, for expanded clones, a class.

TRBD2	few	TRBV28	TRBJ2-7	TGTGCCAGCAGTGGACCCCGTGGATCACTAGCGGGATACTACGAGCAGTACTTC	CASSGPRGSLAGYYEQYF
NA	few	TRBV14	TRBJ2-4	TGTGCCAGCAGCCAAGGCAAAAACATTCAGTACTTC	CASSQGKNIQYF
NA	few	TRBV28	TRBJ2-7	TGTGCCAGCAGTTTATTCGCAGTGGGTCCTGTCTCCTACGAGCAGTACTTC	CASSLFAVGPVSYEQYF
NA	few	TRBV5-1	TRBJ1-2	TGCGCCAGCAGCCGGGACATCAACTATGGCTACACCTTC	CASSRDINYGYTF
TRBD2	few	TRBV19	TRBJ2-1	TGTGCCAGTAGTAGACTAGCGGGAGCGTACAATGAGCAGTTCTTC	CASSRLAGAYNEQFF
NA	NA	TRBV2	TRBJ2-7	TGTGCCAGCTTTGAAGACCCACGGGGTCGCGAGCAGTACTTC	CASFEDPRGREQYF
TRBD1	NA	TRBV19	TRBJ2-2	TGTGCCAGTAGTACCGACAGGGGGCTTTCGGTGGGACAAAACACCGGGGAGCTGTTTTTT	CASSTDRGLSVGQNTGELFF
NA	many	TRBV14	TRBJ1-6	TGTGCCAGCAGCCAAGGTCAAGGTCTTCTTTCACCCCTCCACTTT	CASSQGQGLLSPLHF
NA	few	TRBV28	TRBJ2-1	TGTGCCAGCACGAAGGGCCGGTTGGGATACAATGAGCAGTTCTTC	CASTKGRLGYNEQFF
TRBD1	NA	TRBV10-3	TRBJ2-1	TGTGCCATCAGTGAGTCGATCGGACAGGGTACTATGAATGAGCAGTTCTTC	CAISESIGQGTMNEQFF
NA	few	TRBV10-2	TRBJ1-5	TGCGCCAGCAGTGAGCTGGGAAGCAATCAGCCCCAGCATTTT	CASSELGSNQPQHF
TRBD1	few	TRBV14	TRBJ2-2	TGTGCCAGCAGCCAGACCCAGGGACAGGGGCGCGCCGGGGAGCTGTTTTTT	CASSQTQGQGRAGELFF
TRBD2	few	TRBV5-1	TRBJ2-1	TGCGCCAGCAGCTCAGGCAGCGGGAGGGCCCTTGAGCAGTTCTTC	CASSSGSGRALEQFF
NA	few	TRBV14	TRBJ2-4	TGTGCCAGCAGCCATCTCGACGGACACCAACCCAAAAACATTCAGTACTTC	CASSHLDGHQPKNIQYF
TRBD1	few	TRBV9	TRBJ2-3	TGTGCCAGCAGCCCCGTCCCTCAGGGGGCGCCCCCAGATACGCAGTATTTT	CASSPVPQGAPPDTQYF
TRBD1	NA	TRBV20-1	TRBJ2-1	TGCAGTGCTTCAGACGACAGGGGTGCTAGAAATGAGCAGTTCTTC	CSASDDRGARNEQFF
NA	NA	TRBV2	TRBJ1-1	TGTGCCAGCAGTCGGGAACAGGGCAACACTGAAGCTTTCTTT	CASSREQGNTEAFF
NA	NA	TRBV10-3	TRBJ2-5	TGTGCCATCAGTGAGTCACTCAGGAAGGAGACCCAGTACTTC	CAISESLRKETQYF
NA	NA	TRBV12-3/TRBV12-4	TRBJ2-6	TGTGCCAGCAGTTTACTGGTGTCTGGGGCCAACGTCCTGACTTTC	CASSLLVSGANVLTF
NA	few	TRBV29-1	TRBJ1-1	TGCAGCGTTGGGGGGTTTGGAACTGAAGCTTTCTTT	CSVGGFGTEAFF
TRBD2	NA	TRBV5-1	TRBJ2-1	TGCGCCAGCAGCCGGACAAGTCCAGGAGGGAGGGCCGACAATGAGCAGTTCTTC	CASSRTSPGGRADNEQFF
TRBD2	NA	TRBV6-5	TRBJ2-6	TGTGCCAGCACCGGACTAGCGGGAGTCTCTGGGGCCAACGTCCTGACTTTC	CASTGLAGVSGANVLTF
NA	NA	TRBV20-1	TRBJ2-2	TGCAGTGCCCCGGGCGCCACCGGGGAGCTGTTTTTT	CSAPGATGELFF
NA	NA	TRBV6-1	TRBJ1-5	TGTGCCAGCAGCGACAGGAGGGTAAATCAGCCCCAGCATTTT	CASSDRRVNQPQHF
NA	NA	TRBV7-2	TRBJ2-7	TGTGCCAGCAGCTTAGCGCCCCGGGCTTACGAGCAGTACTTC	CASSLAPRAYEQYF
NA	many	TRBV20-1	TRBJ2-2	TGCAGTGCTGTAGGCCACCAGCGGGTGAACACCGGGGAGCTGTTTTTT	CSAVGHQRVNTGELFF
NA	few	TRBV6-5	TRBJ2-1	TGTGCCAGCAGTTCGCTAGGGGGCTCCTACAATGAGCAGTTCTTC	CASSSLGGSYNEQFF
NA	many	TRBV20-1	TRBJ1-5	TGCAGTGCTCCTTTGGCAGGCCCAAATCAGCCCCAGCATTTT	CSAPLAGPNQPQHF
NA	NA	TRBV28	TRBJ2-5	TGTGCCAGCAGCTCAATACTTCAGTCCCTGAGAGAGACCCAGTACTTC	CASSSILQSLRETQYF
NA	few	TRBV25-1	TRBJ2-1	TGTGCCAGCAGTTACCCTAAAGTCCCTTCCTACAATGAGCAGTTCTTC	CASSYPKVPSYNEQFF
TRBD2	few	TRBV7-9	TRBJ2-6	TGTGCCAGCAGCCTAAGCGGGAGGGGGTCTGGGGCCAACGTCCTGACTTTC	CASSLSGRGSGANVLTF
NA	few	TRBV11-2	TRBJ2-2	TGTGCCAGCAGCTTAGAAAACACCGGGGAGCTGTTTTTT	CASSLENTGELFF
TRBD1	NA	TRBV7-9	TRBJ2-5	TGTGCCAGCAGCTCGGACAGGGGACGGTGGGGAGAGACCCAGTACTTC	CASSSDRGRWGETQYF
NA	few	TRBV7-8	TRBJ2-1	TGTGCCAGCAGCTCGCAACAATACAATGAGCAGTTCTTC	CASSSQQYNEQFF
NA	few	TRBV11-2	TRBJ2-7	TGTGCCAGCAGCCCCGGCCCGCCCTACGAGCAGTACTTC	CASSPGPPYEQYF
NA	NA	TRBV21-1	TRBJ2-7	TGTGCCAGCAGCATAAACCGGGACGCGTCCTACGAGCAGTACTTC	CASSINRDASYEQYF
TRBD1	NA	TRBV5-5	TRBJ2-7	TGTGCCAGCACCCTACCGGGACAGGGTTACGAGCAGTACTTC	CASTLPGQGYEQYF
NA	many	TRBV20-1	TRBJ2-5	TGCAGTGCTAATGCCGAGACCCAGTACTTC	CSANAETQYF
NA	NA	TRBV24-1	TRBJ2-5	TGTGCCACCAGTGATCCCGACCGATTCCAAGAGACCCAGTACTTC	CATSDPDRFQETQYF